Below, one T cell receptor beta chain is given with its context. Antigen unknown. The CDR3 has 18 amino acids. This record belongs to a study of cytomegalovirus exposure and HLA in healthy donors. In the study overall: The roughly 130 validation repertoires, a later analysis reported, used the same platform as the 550 to 700 repertoires from the first cohort.

The protocol was immunoSEQ multiplex PCR, while the TCRdb copy is restricted to in-frame clones and leaves out a portion. The table includes over 150,000 clones, about 95% detected once. Study results and limitations: Rarity marked most TCR sequences, yet some public TCRs occurred in many donors.

The TCR sequence derives from a woman aged 18 to 35 in good health and CMV-seronegative. V usage is TRBV21-1 and J usage is TRBJ2-7; whether TRBD1, the table's D call, matches the DNA was not checked. TRBV21-1 is listed as a pseudogene. Material: PBMCs. The DNA for the CDR3 is TGTGCCAGCAGCAATTCCAGTATGTCGGGACAGGGTTGCGACGAGCAGTACTTC. The encoded protein is CASSNSSMSGQGCDEQYF.